This TCR beta chain is from a study of technical replicates of blood from a few donors. The CDR3 has 15 amino acids. V was shortened by 0 bases and J by 7 bases, with 16 bases between the two germline ends. The V gene's germline CDR1 is SGDLS and CDR2 YYNGEE. Using immunoSEQ multiplex PCR, the repertoire was profiled, and TCRdb retains in-frame clones only, with some absent. The profile shows 64,000 or so clones, 86% of them singletons. The sample taken for sequencing was PBMCs. This chain connects TRBV9 to TRBJ1-1; D may be TRBD1 (6 bases). The clonotype comes from a human donor in good health. Some clones in this sample may be carry-over from other donors' samples. CDR3 in amino acids: CASSVVEGGVGEAFF. For the CDR3, the DNA is TGTGCCAGCAGCGTAGTTGAAGGGGGGGTAGGTGAAGCTTTCTTT. Based on the CDR3 plus reference TRBV9 and TRBJ1-1, the full variable domain is DSGVTQTPKHLITATGQRVTLRCSPRSGDLSVYWYQQSLDQGLQFLIQYYNGEERAKGNILERFSAQQFPDLHSELNLSSLELGDSALYFCASSVVEGGVGEAFFGQGTRLTVV.